The present T cell receptor beta chain was sequenced within a study of cytomegalovirus exposure and HLA in healthy donors. Germline V gives CDR1 SGHRS, CDR2 YFSETQ. The CDR3 sequence is 17 residues long. Comment on this clone: As yet, its antigen is unknown.

Study results and caveats: Later work found most CMV-associated TCR beta chains apparently HLA-restricted. TCR beta chains numbering more than 150 were designated cytomegalovirus-associated.

PCR amplification relied on 60 Vbeta primers (plus 13 Jbeta primers). Sequencing used immunoSEQ multiplex PCR; TCRdb keeps in-frame clones, though not all of them. The table has roughly 130,000 clones, over 60% seen once. Sequencing used PBMCs. The rearrangement joins TRBV5-1 to TRBJ2-5, with 8 bases aligning to TRBD2. The DNA end is more similar to TRBJ2-7, so the J call may be wrong. The source of this sequence is a human donor in good health. The CDR3 spells CASSLLPGLGRSYEQYF. DNA for the CDR3: TGCGCCAGCAGCTTACTTCCGGGACTAGGGCGGTCCTACGAGCAGTACTTC.